The 9 T cell receptor beta chains given below trace back to one sample, sequenced in a study of T cells after somatic rescue of genetic block. Using immunoSEQ multiplex PCR, the repertoire was profiled, and TCRdb retains in-frame clones only, with some absent. The table has some 12,000 clones, around 72% seen once; the top ten hold about 20%. Material for sequencing was peripheral blood mononuclear cells (PBMCs). Source of these receptors: a boy aged 5 to 17.

The V gene is TRBV27, the J gene TRBJ1-1, with 7 bases matching TRBD1. There are 16 residues in the CDR3. The V gene's germline CDR1 is MNHEY and CDR2 SMNVEV (reference sequence). V lost 5 bases to trimming and J lost 1 base; unmatched junction nucleotides: 10. CDR3 protein: CASSPGAGGRNTEAFF. The CDR3, as DNA: TGTGCCAGCAGTCCCGGAGCAGGGGGGAGGAACACTGAAGCTTTCTTT.

The chain links TRBV7-3 to TRBJ2-2; weak D call: TRBD2 (6 bases). Trimming shortened V by 5 bases and J by 5 bases, and 18 bases separated the two germline ends. Germline CDR1 SGHTA, CDR2 FQGTGA. This CDR3 contains 16 residues. CDR3 residues: CASSAVGGIKTGELFF. In DNA, the CDR3 is TGTGCCAGCAGCGCCGTGGGGGGAATAAAGACCGGGGAGCTGTTTTTT. Full variable domain (missing parts from reference TRBV7-3 and TRBJ2-2): GAGVSQTPSNKVTEKGKYVELRCDPISGHTALYWYRQSLGQGPEFLIYFQGTGAADDSGLPNDRFFAVRPEGSVSTLKIQRTERGDSAVYLCASSAVGGIKTGELFFGEGSRLTVL.

V is TRBV10-2 and J is TRBJ1-2; D unclear. Trimming stripped 4 bases from V and 8 bases from J, with 14 bases between. The germline V gene encodes CDR1 WSHSY and CDR2 SAAADI. The CDR3 runs 13 residues. The chain's CDR3 is CASSVGSHNGYTF. The CDR3 DNA reads TGCGCCAGCAGTGTTGGCTCGCATAACGGCTACACCTTC.

The chain joins TRBV5-1 to TRBJ2-1; TRBD2 matches at 9 bases. The CDR3 has 16 amino acids. Germline assignment: CDR1 SGHRS and CDR2 YFSETQ. V trimming: 0 bases; J trimming: 10 bases; junction bases outside the gene matches: 11. In DNA form, the CDR3 reads TGCGCCAGCAGCTTGGGGGCGGGAGGGCCGTCACGGGAGCAGTTCTTC. It specifies CASSLGAGGPSREQFF. Using reference TRBV5-1 and TRBJ2-1 for the parts outside the CDR3, the full variable domain is KAGVTQTPRYLIKTRGQQVTLSCSPISGHRSVSWYQQTPGQGLQFLFEYFSETQRNKGNFPGRFSGRQFSNSRSEMNVSTLELGDSALYLCASSLGAGGPSREQFFGPGTRLTVL.

The J gene is TRBJ2-3, the V gene TRBV9; D possibly corresponds to TRBD1 (5 bases). The CDR3 has 15 amino acids. Germline values: CDR1 SGDLS, CDR2 YYNGEE. V lost 4 bases and J lost 6, with 18 bases in between. The CDR3 DNA follows: TGTGCCAGCAGCCAAGAGGTAGGGGCCTGGGATACGCAGTATTTT. It codes for CASSQEVGAWDTQYF.

By share of the sample, this clone is medium-sized. The chain uses TRBV2 and TRBJ1-2; 12 nucleotides line up with TRBD1. CDR1 SNHLY and CDR2 FYNNEI come from the germline V gene. Losses at the gene ends were 7 bases for V and 8 bases for J; bases not matched to a gene: 8. The CDR3 runs to 14 residues. Here the CDR3 reads CASTEGQGAMGYTF. CDR3 coding DNA: TGTGCCAGCACCGAGGGACAGGGGGCGATGGGCTACACCTTC.

With respect to this clone: The junction departs from the called germline gene at one end, perhaps through a read error. This chain connects TRBV7-7 to TRBJ2-2; 10 bases line up with TRBD2. Germline-derived CDR1 and CDR2 are SSHAT and FNYEAQ (reference sequence). The length of the CDR3 is 17 residues. In DNA, the CDR3 is TGTGCTAGCAGCTTAGTTGTTAGCGGGAGGATGGCCGGGGAGCTGTTTTTT. Protein product: CASSLVVSGRMAGELFF.

This clone came up a few times. The V and J genes are TRBV7-4 and TRBJ1-5; unclear D gene. The germline V and J ends were trimmed by 10 bases and 9 bases, with 13 bases remaining between them. Germline loops: CDR1 SGHVT, CDR2 SQSDAQ. The CDR3 loop spans 11 amino acids. The CDR3 here is CATTSWLPQHF. The CDR3 bases are TGTGCCACCACGAGCTGGCTGCCCCAGCATTTT.

This clone was picked up one time. The chain carries TRBV18 and TRBJ2-7, with 7 bases matching TRBD1. Germline V gene sequence: CDR1 KGHSH, CDR2 LQKENI. CDR3 length: 15 amino acids. After removal of 2 bases from V and 6 bases from J, the junction contained 10 bases not matched to a gene. The chain's CDR3 is CASSPTPGTVSEQYF. DNA for the CDR3: TGTGCCAGCTCACCAACACCTGGGACAGTCAGCGAGCAGTACTTC.